Below are 18 T cell receptor beta chains sequenced from a single sample in a study of control samples from healthy donors and cancer patients (dated by TCRdb to about 2020). Libraries were constructed by the immunoSEQ multiplex PCR assay. Held by TCRdb, this immuneACCESS table contains in-frame sequences only and omits some clones. Under half of the omission traces to an unresolved V gene where checked; the cause of the rest is unknown. A total of about 82,000 clones appear in this sample, more than 70% of them only once. Around 20% of the sample comes from the top ten. Sequencing input: blood. Source of these receptors: a man aged 45-65 years in good health.

This clone appeared a single time. V usage is TRBV6-1 and J usage is TRBJ1-5; TRBD1 might be the D (6 bases). Trimming pared 3 bases from V and 4 bases from J, leaving 13 bases between. Germline assignment: CDR1 MNHNS and CDR2 SASEGT. This CDR3 is 15 amino acids long. For the CDR3, the DNA is TGTGCCAGCAGTGACGGTCTACAGGGAAATCAGCCCCAGCATTTT. This translates into CASSDGLQGNQPQHF.

This chain links TRBV11-3 with TRBJ2-1; D is ambiguous. Between the trimmed V and J ends, which lost 8 bases and 3 bases, there was a span of 11 bases. The V gene's germline CDR1 is SGHNT and CDR2 YENEEA. The CDR3 runs 13 residues. The CDR3 loop is CASLKNGYNEQFF. CDR3 nucleotide sequence: TGTGCCAGCCTAAAAAACGGCTACAATGAGCAGTTCTTC.

The chain joins TRBV24-1 to TRBJ2-7; 9 positions match TRBD1. In germline, CDR1 is KGHDR, CDR2 SFDVKD. The J segment lost 6 bases and the V segment lost 4 bases, leaving 12 bases of the junction unmatched. The CDR3 totals 16 residues. For the CDR3, the DNA is TGTGCCACCAGTGACCCTCGATCGGGACAGGGTGCCGAGCAGTACTTC. Protein sequence: CATSDPRSGQGAEQYF.

This chain links TRBV11-2 with TRBJ2-3, with 9 positions matching TRBD2. The CDR3 loop spans 16 amino acids. The ends lost 1 base at V and 1 base at J; junction bases unmatched: 3. CDR1 and CDR2 (germline): SGHAT, FQNNGV. The CDR3: CASSLGAGGGTDTQYF. The DNA for the CDR3 is TGTGCCAGCAGCTTAGGAGCGGGAGGCGGCACAGATACGCAGTATTTT.

Written as DNA, the CDR3 is TGTGCCAGTACTACGGGACAGGAGACTGAAGCTTTCTTT. This translates into CASTTGQETEAFF. The genes are TRBV19 and TRBJ1-1; TRBD1 matches 8 bases. The V gene end was trimmed by 7 bases and the J gene end by 5 bases; junction bases not matched to a gene: 6. Germline V lookup: CDR1 LNHDA, CDR2 SQIVND (reference sequence). There are 13 residues in the CDR3.

The genes are TRBV19 and TRBJ1-2; a possible D gene is TRBD1 (6 bases). V was clipped by 8 bases and J by 1 base, with 17 bases between them. CDR3 length: 15 amino acids. The germline V gene has CDR1 LNHDA and CDR2 SQIVND (reference sequence). This CDR3 reads CASRDQGKGNYGYTF. The CDR3 nucleotides read TGTGCCAGTCGAGACCAGGGGAAGGGTAACTATGGCTACACCTTC.

The gene calls are TRBV19 and TRBJ1-2; 7 positions agree with TRBD1. The V segment lost 1 base and the J segment 2 bases; nucleotides outside the gene matches: 4. The CDR3 is 15 residues long. The germline V gene has CDR1 LNHDA and CDR2 SQIVND (reference sequence). CDR3 DNA sequence: TGTGCCAGTAGTATAGTACAGGGGCACAACTATGGCTACACCTTC. This gives the protein CASSIVQGHNYGYTF.

V and J are TRBV7-2 and TRBJ2-1, with TRBD1 identical over 10 bases. The CDR3 length is 17 residues. V lost 1 base, J lost 4 bases, and 7 bases stayed unmatched. Germline V gives CDR1 SGHTA, CDR2 FQGNSA. CDR3 nucleotides: TGTGCCAGCAGCTTAGGGGGGACAGGGGCGAAATACAATGAGCAGTTCTTC. Amino acid sequence: CASSLGGTGAKYNEQFF.

The chain couples TRBV24-1 to TRBJ2-3; D unclear. This CDR3 spans 13 amino acids. Between the trimmed V and J ends, which lost 8 bases and 0 bases, there was a span of 8 bases. Germline V gene data show CDR1 as KGHDR and CDR2 as SFDVKD. CDR3 sequence (DNA): TGTGCCACCAAACAGTCAAGCACAGATACGCAGTATTTT. Its protein is CATKQSSTDTQYF.

This sequence joins TRBV5-4 and TRBJ1-1, with TRBD1 identical over 12 bases. The CDR3 totals 15 residues. Germline lookup yields CDR1 SGHNT and CDR2 YYREEE (reference sequence). The ends lost 4 bases at V and 4 bases at J; junction bases unmatched: 5. In nucleotides, the CDR3 is TGTGCCAGCAGCCCCCGGGACAGGGGGCTCACTGAAGCTTTCTTT. Translated: CASSPRDRGLTEAFF.

The chain is built from TRBV6-5 and TRBJ1-4; D ambiguous. V lost 0 bases to trimming and J lost 8 bases, with 10 bases between them. This CDR3 spans 14 amino acids. Germline loops: CDR1 MNHEY, CDR2 SVGAGI. The CDR3 region has the DNA TGTGCCAGCAGTTACTCGGCCAGGCCGGAAAAACTGTTTTTT. Protein product: CASSYSARPEKLFF.

This clone is a singleton in its sample. V and J are TRBV30 and TRBJ1-1, with D unresolved. In germline, CDR1 is GTSNPN, CDR2 SVGIG (reference sequence). The CDR3 spans 14 residues. The ends were cut back, 0 bases at V and 3 bases at J, with 11 bases in the middle. CDR3 in amino acids: CAWSVRRVDTEAFF. The CDR3 DNA reads as TGTGCCTGGAGTGTGCGAAGGGTTGACACTGAAGCTTTCTTT. Full variable domain (missing parts from reference TRBV30 and TRBJ1-1): SQTIHQWPATLVQPVGSPLSLECTVEGTSNPNLYWYRQAAGRGLQLLFYSVGIGQISSEVPQNLSASRPQDRQFILSSKKLLLSDSGFYLCAWSVRRVDTEAFFGQGTRLTVV.

The V and J genes are TRBV27 and TRBJ2-1, with D perhaps matching TRBD2 (6 bases). V gave up 4 bases and J gave up 5 bases, with 12 bases separating them. Germline lookup yields CDR1 MNHEY and CDR2 SMNVEV (reference sequence). This CDR3 is 14 amino acids long. In DNA, the CDR3 is TGTGCCAGCAGTTCGAGGGAGGAGAACAATGAGCAGTTCTTC. Residues: CASSSREENNEQFF.

The chain employs TRBV12-5 and TRBJ2-5, with D perhaps TRBD1 or TRBD2 (5 bases each). The CDR3 is 15 amino acids. The germline V gene encodes CDR1 LGHNT and CDR2 FRNRAP. Trimming shortened V by 3 bases and J by 1 base, and 12 bases separated the two germline ends. The CDR3 DNA reads as TGTGCTAGTGGTTTTCCCGGGACCGCCCAAGAGACCCAGTACTTC. Protein sequence: CASGFPGTAQETQYF.

The chain joins TRBV5-1 to TRBJ1-3; weak D call: TRBD1 (5 bases). The germline CDR1 and CDR2 sequences are SGHRS and YFSETQ. V lost 2 bases, J lost 3 bases, and 21 bases lay in between. This CDR3 region has 18 residues. In DNA, the CDR3 is TGCGCCAGCAGCTTTTTATCCCAGACAGACACTCTTGGAAACACCATATATTTT. Amino acid sequence: CASSFLSQTDTLGNTIYF.

V and J are TRBV29-1 and TRBJ1-1; D unclear. Per germline, CDR1 SQVTM and CDR2 ANQGSEA. V was pared by 0 bases and J by 1 base, with 3 bases between. The CDR3 covers 12 residues. The CDR3 is CSVEEGNTEAFF. CDR3 DNA: TGCAGCGTTGAAGAGGGGAACACTGAAGCTTTCTTT.

This sequence joins TRBV9 and TRBJ2-1, with 11 bases matching TRBD2. The CDR3 consists of 16 residues. The germline gives CDR1 SGDLS, CDR2 YYNGEE. V was pared by 3 bases and J by 3 bases, with 5 bases of the junction left unmatched. The CDR3 region is CASSGTGLAGYNEQFF. CDR3 DNA sequence: TGTGCCAGCAGCGGGACCGGACTAGCGGGCTACAATGAGCAGTTCTTC.

This sequence joins TRBV3-1 (or the pseudogene TRBV3-2) and TRBJ1-2; TRBD1 matches 9 bases. With V trimmed by 4 bases and J by 1 base, 1 base remained unmatched. The CDR3 has 14 amino acids. Germline lookup yields CDR1 LGHDT and CDR2 YNNKEL (reference sequence). DNA for the CDR3: TGTGCCAGCAGCCCGACAGGGGGTAACTATGGCTACACCTTC. It encodes CASSPTGGNYGYTF.